One and the same sample provided the 3 T cell receptor beta chains below, sequenced in a study of blood T cell repertoires in COVID-19. Produced via immunoSEQ multiplex PCR; TCRdb's table is partial and in-frame only. This table holds approximately 210,000 clones, approximately 91% found once. The sequencing input was peripheral blood. All receptors come from a woman aged 40 to 49 with acute or convalescent COVID-19.

The chain carries TRBV4-1 and TRBJ1-2, with D perhaps TRBD1 (5 bases). Between the trimmed V and J ends, which lost 4 bases and 6 bases, there was a span of 18 bases. The germline V gene has CDR1 MGHRA and CDR2 YSYEKL. This CDR3 has 15 amino acids. CDR3 in DNA: TGCGCCAGCAGCCCATTTGCCGGCATAGGGGATGGCTACACCTTC. Translating gives CASSPFAGIGDGYTF.

The chain links TRBV7-9 to TRBJ1-6; the D is unclear. Looked up from germline, CDR1 is SEHNR and CDR2 is FQNEAQ (reference sequence). The CDR3 loop spans 13 amino acids. V gave up 5 bases and J gave up 7 bases, with 9 bases separating them. The CDR3 region is CASSQIENSPLHF. The CDR3 DNA reads TGTGCCAGCAGCCAGATCGAAAATTCACCCCTCCACTTT.

V and J are TRBV5-1 and TRBJ2-2; weak D call: TRBD1 (6 bases). The ends were cut back, 3 bases at V and 4 bases at J, with 19 bases in the middle. Germline CDR1 and CDR2: SGHRS and YFSETQ. The length of the CDR3 is 17 residues. The CDR3 sequence is CASSSMPGTFFTGELFF. DNA for the CDR3: TGCGCCAGCAGCTCCATGCCCGGGACATTCTTCACCGGGGAGCTGTTTTTT.